The 28 T cell receptor beta chains below were found in one sample sequenced in a study of early T cells in non-severe SARS-CoV-2 infection. One entry per CDR3 protein results from TCRdb running MiXCR on the 5' RACE reads. The sample includes 75,000 or so distinct CDR3 sequences, around 15% of them seen just once. The sequenced material came from whole blood. The receptors originated from an adult who was a healthcare worker with PCR-confirmed SARS-CoV-2 infection or an uninfected control (not recorded which).

This chain joins TRBV28 and TRBJ1-1; D ambiguous. Per germline, CDR1 MDHEN and CDR2 SYDVKM. Between the trimmed V and J ends, which lost 2 bases and 2 bases, there was a span of 12 bases. This CDR3 spans 15 amino acids. The CDR3 sequence: CASSLGGTQNTEAFF. For the CDR3, the DNA is TGTGCCAGCAGTTTAGGCGGTACACAAAACACTGAAGCTTTCTTT.

This clonotype was counted between two and nine times. The chain carries TRBV7-7 and TRBJ2-2; D gene unclear. V gave up 1 base and J gave up 0 bases, with 9 bases separating them. The length of the CDR3 is 16 residues. Per the germline V gene, CDR1 is SSHAT and CDR2 is FNYEAQ (reference sequence). The CDR3 DNA reads TGTGCCAGCAGCTTAGAATCACAAGCGAACACCGGGGAGCTGTTTTTT. Amino acids: CASSLESQANTGELFF. Full variable domain (missing parts from reference TRBV7-7 and TRBJ2-2): GAGVSQSPRYKVTKRGQDVTLRCDPISSHATLYWYQQALGQGPEFLTYFNYEAQPDKSGLPSDRFSAERPEGSISTLTIQRTEQRDSAMYRCASSLESQANTGELFFGEGSRLTVL.

The chain recombines TRBV20-1 with TRBJ1-6; the match to TRBD1 covers 8 bases. Germline CDR1 is DFQATT and CDR2 is SNEGSKA (reference sequence). The CDR3 runs 15 residues. V was pared by 6 bases and J by 7 bases, with 11 bases of the junction left unmatched. As DNA, the CDR3 is TGCAGTGCAACCCTGACAGGGGTGGAGAATTCACCCCTCCACTTT. Translation: CSATLTGVENSPLHF.

This clonotype came up many times. V and J are TRBV25-1 and TRBJ1-2; D gene ambiguous. Germline V gene data show CDR1 as MGHDK and CDR2 as SYGVNS. The CDR3 consists of 13 residues. The germline V and J ends were trimmed by 4 bases and 4 bases, with 10 bases remaining between them. CDR3 in amino acids: CASSAAAGYGYTF. CDR3 nucleotide sequence: TGTGCCAGCAGTGCAGCTGCGGGCTATGGCTACACCTTC.

This clonotype was counted between two and nine times. The chain joins TRBV5-4 to TRBJ2-5; D unresolved. The CDR3 loop spans 13 amino acids. Germline assignment: CDR1 SGHNT and CDR2 YYREEE (reference sequence). Trimming pared 0 bases from V and 2 bases from J, leaving 5 bases between. In nucleotides, the CDR3 is TGTGCCAGCAGCTTGGATCTACAAGAGACCCAGTACTTC. Amino acids: CASSLDLQETQYF.

The genes are TRBV28 and TRBJ2-7, with TRBD1 identical over 8 bases. The V gene end was trimmed by 3 bases and the J gene end by 1 base; junction bases not matched to a gene: 8. This CDR3 has 16 residues. Looked up from germline, CDR1 is MDHEN and CDR2 is SYDVKM. Here the CDR3 DNA reads TGTGCCAGCAGTTTCAGCCGGACAGGGCAATCCTACGAGCAGTACTTC. The encoded protein is CASSFSRTGQSYEQYF.

This clonotype has only a few counts. The chain carries TRBV7-7 and TRBJ2-5; D remains unclear. V was cut by 5 bases and J by 3 bases, with 10 bases left in between. CDR1 is SSHAT and CDR2 is FNYEAQ in the germline V gene (reference sequence). CDR3 length: 13 amino acids. The CDR3 nucleotides read TGTGCCAGCAGCCCCGGGTCGAAAGAGACCCAGTACTTC. Its protein product is CASSPGSKETQYF.

The chain links TRBV7-2 to TRBJ2-3; a possible D gene is TRBD2 (7 bases). The CDR3 totals 15 residues. Germline V lookup: CDR1 SGHTA, CDR2 FQGNSA. Deletions cut 8 bases from V and 3 bases from J, with 18 bases between. CDR3 residues: CASGRGLGGTDTQYF. CDR3 in DNA: TGTGCCAGCGGGCGGGGGCTAGGGGGGACAGATACGCAGTATTTT.

This clonotype was observed a handful of times. The chain links TRBV11-2 to TRBJ2-2, with D possibly matching TRBD1 (5 bases). Germline-derived CDR1 and CDR2 are SGHAT and FQNNGV. Trimming stripped 7 bases from V and 4 bases from J, with 16 bases between. CDR3 length equals 15 residues. CDR3 sequence: CASTYGQGSTGELFF. The DNA for the CDR3 is TGTGCCAGCACGTATGGGCAGGGATCCACCGGGGAGCTGTTTTTT.

The chain is built from TRBV28 and TRBJ1-3, with D unclear. V was shortened by 9 bases and J by 0 bases, with 15 bases between the two germline ends. CDR1 and CDR2 from the germline V gene are MDHEN and SYDVKM. The CDR3 extends over 15 amino acids. CDR3 DNA sequence: TGTGCCAGTTCCCCCGTTGGAATCTCTGGAAACACCATATATTTT. Residues: CASSPVGISGNTIYF.

This clonotype has a handful of counts. The CDR3 is CATTLGTENTEAFF. DNA for the CDR3: TGTGCCACCACGCTGGGGACGGAGAACACTGAAGCTTTCTTT. The genes are TRBV6-2 or TRBV6-3 and TRBJ1-1; D may be TRBD1 (5 bases). Germline values: CDR1 MNHEY, CDR2 SVGEGT. The V and J ends lost 10 bases and 1 base respectively, with 16 bases between them. The length of the CDR3 is 14 residues.

This clonotype came up many times. The V and J genes are TRBV20-1 and TRBJ2-1; 7 bases agree with TRBD1. The CDR3 is 16 amino acids. V was clipped by 0 bases and J by 5 bases; unmatched bases: 10. Per the germline V gene, CDR1 is DFQATT and CDR2 is SNEGSKA (reference sequence). Here the CDR3 reads CSARDPSGGQNNEQFF. In DNA form, the CDR3 reads TGCAGTGCTAGAGATCCGTCAGGGGGACAGAACAATGAGCAGTTCTTC.

The V and J genes are TRBV10-2 and TRBJ2-5; perhaps TRBD1 as D (5 bases). Germline V gene data show CDR1 as WSHSY and CDR2 as SAAADI. The V end lost 5 bases, the J end lost 7 bases, and 14 bases lay between the germline ends. The CDR3 runs to 13 residues. The CDR3 sequence is CASSFDSLGTQYF. The CDR3 bases are TGCGCCAGCAGTTTCGACAGCTTAGGGACCCAGTACTTC.

This clonotype came up a few times. V gene TRBV29-1 combines with J gene TRBJ2-3; 9 bases fit TRBD2. CDR1 SQVTM and CDR2 ANQGSEA come from the germline V gene. The J segment lost 6 bases and the V segment lost 8 bases, leaving 9 bases of the junction unmatched. This CDR3 comprises 13 residues. Here the CDR3 reads CSSKGGGADTQYF. The DNA for the CDR3 is TGCAGCTCCAAGGGCGGGGGGGCCGATACGCAGTATTTT.

The table lists this clonotype with a few counts. The chain carries TRBV4-3 and TRBJ1-6; 7 nucleotides line up with TRBD1. This CDR3 is built from 16 residues. The V and J ends lost 4 bases and 7 bases, in that order; junction bases with no gene match: 10. Per the germline V gene, CDR1 is LGHNA and CDR2 is YSLEER. CDR3 coding DNA: TGCGCCAGCAGCCTAAAGCCGGGACAGCTAAATTCACCCCTCCACTTT. Its translation is CASSLKPGQLNSPLHF.

Written as DNA, the CDR3 is TGTGCCAGCAGCTCGTCAGGACAGGGGGGAAACACCATATATTTT. As protein: CASSSSGQGGNTIYF. The rearrangement links TRBV13 to TRBJ1-3; 9 bases map to TRBD1. This CDR3 has 15 amino acids. CDR1 and CDR2 from the germline V gene are PRHDT and FYEKMQ (reference sequence). The V segment lost 4 bases and the J segment 4 bases; nucleotides outside the gene matches: 5.

The table lists this clonotype with a few counts. This chain joins TRBV6-6 and TRBJ1-2; 8 nucleotides line up with TRBD1. Germline loops: CDR1 MNHNY, CDR2 SVGAGI (reference sequence). The length of the CDR3 is 15 residues. J lost 4 bases, V lost 4 bases, and 8 bases had no gene match. The CDR3 loop reads CASSSLNRGTYGYTF. CDR3 in DNA: TGTGCCAGCAGTTCTCTTAACAGGGGGACCTATGGCTACACCTTC.

This clonotype was counted only a few times. CDR3 nucleotides: TGTGCCAGTAGCCCAGGAGGGGTCAATCAGCCCCAGCATTTT. It codes for CASSPGGVNQPQHF. This rearrangement joins TRBV19 to TRBJ1-5; a weak D match, TRBD1 (5 bases). V lost 6 bases to trimming and J lost 3 bases, with 12 bases between them. The germline V gene has CDR1 LNHDA and CDR2 SQIVND (reference sequence). This CDR3 spans 14 amino acids.

This clonotype was observed a few times. The rearrangement uses TRBV5-5 and TRBJ2-2; D is unresolved. Germline V gene sequence: CDR1 SGHKS, CDR2 YYEKEE (reference sequence). The V end lost 0 bases, the J end lost 3 bases, and 9 bases lay between the germline ends. The CDR3 has 15 amino acids. CDR3 residues: CASSLEADYTGELFF. The CDR3 region has the DNA TGTGCCAGCAGCTTGGAGGCGGATTACACCGGGGAGCTGTTTTTT.

This clonotype was counted ten times or more. This chain links TRBV15 with TRBJ1-3; D is undetermined. Trimming took off 2 bases at V and 0 bases at J, with 11 bases between the two ends. Germline V gene data show CDR1 as LNHNV and CDR2 as YYDKDF (reference sequence). The CDR3 covers 16 residues. The CDR3 here is CATSRFTAASGNTIYF. CDR3 in DNA: TGTGCCACCAGCAGATTTACTGCAGCCTCTGGAAACACCATATATTTT.

This clonotype has only a few counts. J is TRBJ1-1 and V is TRBV29-1; 8 nucleotides line up with TRBD1. The CDR3 loop spans 12 amino acids. The junction had 6 bases not matched to a gene; V was cut back by 7 bases and J by 5 bases. CDR1 and CDR2 (germline): SQVTM, ANQGSEA. In DNA form, the CDR3 reads TGCAGCGCTAGGACAGGGACTACTGAAGCTTTCTTT. Its protein is CSARTGTTEAFF.

CDR3 loop: CASSLVRGTDTQYF. The CDR3 nucleotides are TGTGCCAGCAGCTTAGTGCGGGGCACAGATACGCAGTATTTT. The J gene is TRBJ2-3, the V gene TRBV13, with a tentative D call TRBD2 (5 bases). The germline CDR1 and CDR2 sequences are PRHDT and FYEKMQ (reference sequence). This CDR3 is 14 amino acids long. Trimming removed 1 base at V and 1 base at J, with 6 bases between.

This clonotype was detected only a few times. This chain joins TRBV9 and TRBJ2-7; 9 nucleotides align to TRBD1. V trimming: 2 bases; J trimming: 4 bases; junction bases outside the gene matches: 4. The CDR3 has 14 residues. The germline CDR1 and CDR2 sequences are SGDLS and YYNGEE. The CDR3 DNA reads TGTGCCAGCAGCGTGGCGACAGGGGGGTACGAGCAGTACTTC. As protein: CASSVATGGYEQYF.

This clonotype was counted between two and nine times. The rearrangement links TRBV29-1 to TRBJ1-1; the D gene is possibly TRBD1 (6 bases). There are 14 residues in the CDR3. Trimming removed 4 bases at V and 6 bases at J, with 18 bases between. Germline-derived CDR1 and CDR2 are SQVTM and ANQGSEA. The CDR3 loop reads CSVAVGQIGAEAFF. CDR3 sequence (DNA): TGCAGCGTTGCAGTTGGACAGATAGGGGCTGAAGCTTTCTTT.

This clonotype has just one count. The DNA for the CDR3 is TGTGCCAGCAGTTACAGGACAGGGGGCAACTATGGCTACACCTTC. Protein: CASSYRTGGNYGYTF. This chain connects TRBV6-6 to TRBJ1-2; 11 nucleotides line up with TRBD1. This CDR3 comprises 15 residues. V lost 2 bases and J lost 2; bases outside the gene matches: 1. The germline gives CDR1 MNHNY, CDR2 SVGAGI (reference sequence).

Concerning this clonotype: This could be a read error, since a much larger clone is one nucleotide away. The CDR3 sequence: CASSHAVGNVQFF. Written as DNA, the CDR3 is TGTGCCAGCAGCCATGCCGTCGGCAATGTGCAGTTCTTC. The chain couples TRBV3-1 to TRBJ2-1; no definite D call. Germline CDR1 and CDR2: LGHDT and YNNKEL (reference sequence). This CDR3 spans 13 amino acids.

The chain uses TRBV29-1 and TRBJ2-2, with 9 nucleotides matching TRBD1. Trimming took 3 bases from V and 5 from J; bases not matched to a gene: 10. The CDR3 sequence is 16 residues long. Per germline, CDR1 SQVTM and CDR2 ANQGSEA. CDR3 DNA sequence: TGCAGCGTTGAGATTGTTCCGGGACAGGGAACCGGGGAGCTGTTTTTT. As protein: CSVEIVPGQGTGELFF.

This clonotype appeared a few times. The chain uses TRBV12-3 or TRBV12-4 and TRBJ1-1; maybe TRBD1 (5 bases). The CDR3 spans 14 residues. Trimming left V 6 bases short and J 4 bases short, with 15 bases between. The CDR3 reads CASSLGERSTEAFF. The CDR3 bases are TGTGCCAGCAGCCTAGGGGAACGGAGCACTGAAGCTTTCTTT.